The present TCR beta chain was sequenced within a study of tissue T cells after allogeneic stem cell transplantation. Study-level background: Tissue samples with histologically apparent lymphocytes on H&E review were prioritized for sequencing.

CDR3 length equals 16 residues. The V end lost 0 bases, the J end lost 5 bases, and 15 bases lay between the germline ends. Germline-derived CDR1 and CDR2 are SGHVS and FNYEAQ. About this clone itself: The antigen is unknown.

Using immunoSEQ multiplex PCR, the repertoire was profiled, and TCRdb retains in-frame clones only, with some absent. The sample holds thousands of clones; around 65% are singletons and the top ten take 13% to 15%. Study conclusions and caveats: The patient cohort was small and clinically heterogeneous, with limited sampling depth. Anatomically similar tissues had similar TCR repertoires within each patient. Across patients, clones rarely overlapped, yet motif clusters were shared tissue-specifically.

The TCR comes from a woman aged 18 to 55 with breast cancer. The sequencing here drew on duodenum tissue, taken at autopsy. V is TRBV7-6 and J is TRBJ2-3; D uncertain. The CDR3: CASSLAGGFSGDTQYF. The DNA for the CDR3 is TGTGCCAGCAGCTTAGCGGGCGGTTTCTCCGGAGATACGCAGTATTTT.